Described below is a single T cell receptor (beta chain) sequence and its context. Clones were sequenced by immunoSEQ multiplex PCR, and TCRdb holds only the in-frame ones, with some missing. The repertoire holds a few hundred thousand clones, with 88% as singletons. The sample belongs to a study of blood T cell repertoires in COVID-19. Across the whole study: Sites in the United States, Italy and Spain provided acute and convalescent COVID-19 samples. Sample material is recorded as cDNA or gDNA derived from T cells, B-cell-depleted T cells, or PBMCs.

The germline V gene encodes CDR1 SGHNT and CDR2 YENEEA. The CDR3 is 15 amino acids. Trimming at V came to 2 bases and at J to 3 bases, leaving 3 bases not matched to a gene. The sequenced sample was peripheral blood. This sequence originates from a woman between 65 and 79 years old with COVID-19, enrolled during active disease. V is TRBV11-3 and J is TRBJ2-1, with 8 bases matching TRBD1. CDR3 in amino acids: CASSLRGQVYNEQFF. DNA for the CDR3: TGTGCCAGCAGCTTAAGGGGACAGGTCTACAATGAGCAGTTCTTC.